This TCR beta chain emerged from a study of cytomegalovirus exposure and HLA in healthy donors. General study findings and limits: When analyzed later, a missense DCLRE1C variant was found to be linked to TCR beta V- and J-gene trimming.

Remarks on this clone: Its antigen is still unknown.

The PCR had 60 Vbeta and 13 Jbeta primers. TCRdb's table, derived via immunoSEQ multiplex PCR, lists solely in-frame clones and lacks some. This sample has around 130,000 clones, with around 70% found just once. The CDR3 sequence is 11 residues long. The germline gives CDR1 GTSNPN, CDR2 SVGIG (reference sequence). Trimming removed 2 bases from V and 8 bases from J, with 7 bases in between. The source is a man aged 30-40 years in good health and CMV-seronegative. This chain joins TRBV30 and TRBJ2-1; no clear D gene. The sample comprised PBMCs. CDR3 DNA sequence: TGTGCCTGGAGTCCGTCTCATGAGCAGTTCTTC. Its protein product is CAWSPSHEQFF.